This T cell receptor beta chain was obtained from a study of T-cell reconstitution after alpha-beta-depleted transplantation in children. The TCRbeta library was prepared with unique molecular identifiers. TCRdb used MiXCR to reprocess the PCR reads, holding one entry per CDR3 protein. Of approximately 390,000 distinct CDR3 sequences in the sample, roughly a tenth are singletons; the top ten hold 4.5% to 7%. Looked up from germline, CDR1 is LGHDT and CDR2 is YNNKEL (reference sequence). V was clipped by 1 base and J by 0 bases, with 6 bases between them. The CDR3 sequence is 15 residues long. This clonotype was seen a handful of times.

The source of this sequence is a human donor who donated a stem cell graft to a child with acute myeloid leukemia. The chain combines TRBV3-1 with TRBJ2-2; no definite D call. The sequencing here drew on PBMCs from the stem cell graft donor, taken from the stem cell graft. This CDR3 reads CASSQGFPNTGELFF. In nucleotides, the CDR3 is TGTGCCAGCAGCCAAGGGTTTCCGAACACCGGGGAGCTGTTTTTT.